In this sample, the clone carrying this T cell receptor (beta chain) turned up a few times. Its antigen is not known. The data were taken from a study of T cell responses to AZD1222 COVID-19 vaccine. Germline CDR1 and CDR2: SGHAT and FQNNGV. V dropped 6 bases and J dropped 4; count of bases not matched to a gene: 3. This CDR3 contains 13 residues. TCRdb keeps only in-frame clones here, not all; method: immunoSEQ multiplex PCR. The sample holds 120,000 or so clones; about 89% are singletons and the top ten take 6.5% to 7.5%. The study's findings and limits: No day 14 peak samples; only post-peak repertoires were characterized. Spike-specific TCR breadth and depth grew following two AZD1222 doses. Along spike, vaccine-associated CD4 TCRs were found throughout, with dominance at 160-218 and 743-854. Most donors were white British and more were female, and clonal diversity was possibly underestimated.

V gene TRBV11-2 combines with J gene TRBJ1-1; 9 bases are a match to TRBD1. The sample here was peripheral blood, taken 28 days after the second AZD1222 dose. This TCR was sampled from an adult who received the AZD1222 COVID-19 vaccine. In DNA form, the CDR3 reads TGTGCCAGCAGTCGGACAGGGGTCACTGAAGCTTTCTTT. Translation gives CASSRTGVTEAFF.